This paragraph reports one TCR beta chain. The source of the sample is a study of blood T cell repertoires in COVID-19. Whole-study context: Sources were T cells, B-cell-depleted T cells, or PBMCs; the material itself was cDNA or gDNA.

Germline-derived CDR1 and CDR2 are WSHSY and SAAADI. This CDR3 comprises 14 residues. Trimming removed 5 bases from V and 1 base from J; junction bases left unmatched: 2. The data were produced by immunoSEQ multiplex PCR, yet TCRdb's version contains in-frame clones alone and is incomplete. Found here are 300,000 or so clones, roughly nine tenths of them singletons; the top ten hold more than 1%. Source material: PBMCs or T cells enriched from blood (not recorded which). V is TRBV10-2 and J is TRBJ2-7; 10 positions agree with TRBD1. This clonotype was obtained from a young woman who had recovered from COVID-19. The CDR3 loop reads CASSWDRGSYEQYF. CDR3 DNA sequence: TGCGCCAGCAGTTGGGACAGGGGATCCTACGAGCAGTACTTC.